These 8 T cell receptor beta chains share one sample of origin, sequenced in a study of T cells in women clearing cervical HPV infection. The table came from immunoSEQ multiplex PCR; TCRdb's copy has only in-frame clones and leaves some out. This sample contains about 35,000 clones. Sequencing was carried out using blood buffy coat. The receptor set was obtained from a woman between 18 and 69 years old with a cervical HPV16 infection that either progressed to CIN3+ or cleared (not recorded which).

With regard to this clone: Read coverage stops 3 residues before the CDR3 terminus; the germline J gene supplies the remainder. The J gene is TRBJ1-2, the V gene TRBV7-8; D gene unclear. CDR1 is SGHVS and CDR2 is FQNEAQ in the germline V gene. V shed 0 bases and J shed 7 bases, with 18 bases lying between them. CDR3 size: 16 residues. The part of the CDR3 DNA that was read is TGTGCCAGCAGCTTAGCCGGGGTCCGGCTATCCAGTGGC. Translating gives CASSLAGVRLSSG. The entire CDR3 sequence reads CASSLAGVRLSSGYTF.

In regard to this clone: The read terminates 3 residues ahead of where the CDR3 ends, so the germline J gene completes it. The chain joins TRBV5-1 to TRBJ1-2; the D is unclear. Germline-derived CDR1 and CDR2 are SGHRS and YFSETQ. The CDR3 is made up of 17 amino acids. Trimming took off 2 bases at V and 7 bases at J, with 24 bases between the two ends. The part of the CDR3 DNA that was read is TGCGCCAGCAGCTTAGCCCCGGGTGCAGCCTTTAGTCGTGGC. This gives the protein CASSLAPGAAFSRG. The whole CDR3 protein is CASSLAPGAAFSRGYTF.

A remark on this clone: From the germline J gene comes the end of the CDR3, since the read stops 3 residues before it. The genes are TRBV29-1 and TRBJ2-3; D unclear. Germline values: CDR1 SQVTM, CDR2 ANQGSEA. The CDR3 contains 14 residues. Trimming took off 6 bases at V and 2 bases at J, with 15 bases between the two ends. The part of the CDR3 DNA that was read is TGCAGCGTGAGAGGTTATGCACCCACAGATACG. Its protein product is CSVRGYAPTDT. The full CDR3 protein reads CSVRGYAPTDTQYF.

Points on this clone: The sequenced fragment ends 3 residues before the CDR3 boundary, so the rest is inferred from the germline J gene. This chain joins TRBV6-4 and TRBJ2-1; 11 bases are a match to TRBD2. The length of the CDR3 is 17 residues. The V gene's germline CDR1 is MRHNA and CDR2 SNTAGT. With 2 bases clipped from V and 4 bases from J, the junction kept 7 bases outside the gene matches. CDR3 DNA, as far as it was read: TGTGCCAGCAGTGACCACGCGGGACTAGCGGCTTACAATGAG. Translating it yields CASSDHAGLAAYNE. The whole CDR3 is CASSDHAGLAAYNEQFF.

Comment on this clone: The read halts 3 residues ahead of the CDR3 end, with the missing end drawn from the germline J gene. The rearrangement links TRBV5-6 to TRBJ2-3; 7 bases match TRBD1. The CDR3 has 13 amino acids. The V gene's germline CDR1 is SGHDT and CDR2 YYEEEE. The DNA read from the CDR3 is TGTGCCAGCAGCTTAGGGGGCCAAGAGACG. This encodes CASSLGGQET. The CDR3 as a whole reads CASSLGGQETQYF.

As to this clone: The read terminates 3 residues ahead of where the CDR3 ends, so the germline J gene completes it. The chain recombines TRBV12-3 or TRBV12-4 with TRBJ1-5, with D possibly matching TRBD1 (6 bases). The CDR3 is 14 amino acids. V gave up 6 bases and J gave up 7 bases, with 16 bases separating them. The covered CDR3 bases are TGTGCCAGCAGCCAAACTGACAGGAACCAGCCC. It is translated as CASSQTDRNQP. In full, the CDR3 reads CASSQTDRNQPQHF.

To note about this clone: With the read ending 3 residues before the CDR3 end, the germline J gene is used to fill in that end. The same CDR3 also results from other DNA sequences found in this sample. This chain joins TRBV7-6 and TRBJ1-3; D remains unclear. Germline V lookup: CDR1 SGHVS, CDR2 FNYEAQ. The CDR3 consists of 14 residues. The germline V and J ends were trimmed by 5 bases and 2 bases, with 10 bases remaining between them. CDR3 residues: CASSQQTPGNTIYF. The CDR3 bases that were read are TGTGCCAGCAGCCAACAGACACCTGGAAACACC.

Partial CDR3 DNA: TGTGCCTCGAGCGGGGGGGCCGGTGTACAGACC. As protein: CASSGGAGVQT. The CDR3 as a whole reads CASSGGAGVQTQYF. This chain connects TRBV19 to TRBJ2-5; 10 bases line up with TRBD2. The observed sequence ends 3 residues before the CDR3 terminus, with the missing tail filled in from the germline J gene. CDR3 size: 14 residues. The junction had 12 bases not matched to a gene; V was cut back by 11 bases and J by 6 bases. The V gene's germline CDR1 is LNHDA and CDR2 SQIVND (reference sequence).